Presented here are 25 T cell receptor beta chains from one specimen sequenced in a study of blood T cell repertoires in COVID-19. Sequencing used immunoSEQ multiplex PCR; TCRdb keeps in-frame clones, though not all of them. The top ten clones hold less than 9.5% of a sample with hundreds of thousands of clones, about 89% of them seen once. The sequencing sample was made of peripheral blood. These receptors all come from a woman aged 45-59 years with COVID-19, enrolled during active disease.

The chain uses TRBV30 and TRBJ2-7, with D perhaps TRBD2 (5 bases). CDR1 is GTSNPN and CDR2 is SVGIG in the germline V gene (reference sequence). The CDR3 is 12 amino acids. V was clipped by 2 bases and J by 6 bases, with 11 bases between them. CDR3 amino acids: CAWSRRVGEQYF. CDR3 DNA: TGTGCCTGGAGTAGGCGGGTGGGCGAGCAGTACTTC.

The gene calls are TRBV5-1 and TRBJ1-6; D may be TRBD1 (6 bases). Germline CDR1 reads SGHRS; CDR2 reads YFSETQ. Trimming took 4 bases from V and 5 from J, leaving 16 bases between them. This CDR3 spans 16 amino acids. CDR3 nucleotides: TGCGCCAGCAGCCCGGGCGGGGGGCTCAATAATTCACCCCTCCACTTT. Translated: CASSPGGGLNNSPLHF.

V usage is TRBV28 and J usage is TRBJ1-2; weak D call: TRBD1 (5 bases). CDR3 length equals 15 residues. The germline CDR1 and CDR2 sequences are MDHEN and SYDVKM. The V end was cut by 5 bases, the J end by 3 bases, with 16 bases between. As DNA, the CDR3 is TGTGCCAGCAGTCTACCGGCGTCAGGGCACTATGGCTACACCTTC. Protein sequence: CASSLPASGHYGYTF.

The chain uses TRBV3-1 (or the pseudogene TRBV3-2) and TRBJ1-1, with 7 nucleotides matching TRBD1. V lost 3 bases to trimming and J lost 9 bases; unmatched junction nucleotides: 7. This CDR3 has 13 residues. Germline CDR1 LGHDT, CDR2 YNNKEL (reference sequence). In DNA form, the CDR3 reads TGTGCCAGCAGCCATAGCCGGGACAGTCAAGCTTTCTTT. Protein sequence: CASSHSRDSQAFF.

The J gene is TRBJ1-3, the V gene TRBV3-1 (or the pseudogene TRBV3-2), with unresolved D. The germline V gene encodes CDR1 LGHDT and CDR2 YNNKEL (reference sequence). With 2 bases removed from V and 4 bases from J, the gap between germline ends came to 21 bases. The CDR3 spans 18 residues. For the CDR3, the DNA is TGTGCCAGCAGCCAACTTCTAAAAGAGGGTGTTAGCGGAAACACCATATATTTT. Translated: CASSQLLKEGVSGNTIYF.

This clone has a handful of counts. The chain combines TRBV12-3 or TRBV12-4 with TRBJ1-5, with TRBD1 matching 7 bases. The CDR3 loop spans 13 amino acids. Unmatched junction bases numbered 5, after V lost 6 bases and J lost 6 bases. CDR3 bases: TGTGCCAGCAGGACAGGGTCTACTCAGCCCCAGCATTTT. Translated, it gives CASRTGSTQPQHF.

The chain couples TRBV9 to TRBJ1-3; D is ambiguous. The CDR3 loop spans 14 amino acids. Germline loops: CDR1 SGDLS, CDR2 YYNGEE. The V end was cut by 3 bases, the J end by 0 bases, with 7 bases between. The CDR3 here is CASSGDYSGNTIYF. CDR3 nucleotide sequence: TGTGCCAGCAGCGGCGACTACTCTGGAAACACCATATATTTT.

V is TRBV7-8 and J is TRBJ2-7, with a weak D call TRBD2 (6 bases). Trimming cost V 3 bases and J 2 bases, with 17 bases left between them. Germline CDR1 SGHVS, CDR2 FQNEAQ. The CDR3 consists of 16 residues. CDR3 residues: CASSLRREQLPYEQYF. CDR3 DNA sequence: TGTGCCAGCAGCTTGCGGAGGGAACAACTTCCCTACGAGCAGTACTTC.

The V gene is TRBV6-5, the J gene TRBJ2-3; tentative D call: TRBD2 (5 bases). CDR1 is MNHEY, CDR2 SVGAGI, per germline. CDR3 length: 12 amino acids. V lost 7 bases, J lost 5 bases, and 10 bases lay in between. CDR3 protein: CASTRGRDTQYF. CDR3 DNA: TGTGCCAGCACTAGAGGGAGAGATACGCAGTATTTT.

This chain links TRBV6-6 with TRBJ1-3; D is possibly TRBD1 (6 bases). There are 16 residues in the CDR3. V gave up 4 bases and J gave up 3 bases, with 16 bases separating them. Germline V gene data show CDR1 as MNHNY and CDR2 as SVGAGI (reference sequence). The CDR3 is CASSSPNRVDGNTIYF. The CDR3 nucleotides read TGTGCCAGCAGTTCCCCCAACAGGGTCGATGGAAACACCATATATTTT.

The chain uses TRBV5-1 and TRBJ1-2; perhaps TRBD1 as D (5 bases). The CDR3 has 14 amino acids. With 4 bases removed from V and 2 bases from J, the gap between germline ends came to 12 bases. Germline loops: CDR1 SGHRS, CDR2 YFSETQ. The CDR3 protein is CASSGGERNYGYTF. The DNA for the CDR3 is TGCGCCAGCAGCGGGGGGGAAAGGAACTATGGCTACACCTTC.

This chain uses TRBV30 with TRBJ2-3; 7 bases align to TRBD2. The CDR3 spans 16 residues. The germline gives CDR1 GTSNPN, CDR2 SVGIG (reference sequence). The V segment lost 1 base and the J segment 3 bases; nucleotides outside the gene matches: 10. In DNA form, the CDR3 reads TGTGCCTGGAGTGACAGACTAGCTATGATGACAGATACGCAGTATTTT. Protein product: CAWSDRLAMMTDTQYF.

This sequence joins TRBV7-7 and TRBJ2-1; the match to TRBD2 covers 8 bases. V dropped 5 bases and J dropped 6; count of bases not matched to a gene: 12. The V gene's germline CDR1 is SSHAT and CDR2 FNYEAQ (reference sequence). This CDR3 contains 16 residues. The DNA for the CDR3 is TGTGCCAGCAGCCCTTATCAGGCGGGGGGCCCCAATGAGCAGTTCTTC. Protein sequence: CASSPYQAGGPNEQFF.

This chain joins TRBV2 and TRBJ1-1; the D gene is possibly TRBD1 (6 bases). The CDR3 loop spans 14 amino acids. Between the trimmed V and J ends, which lost 6 bases and 3 bases, there was a span of 14 bases. CDR1 is SNHLY, CDR2 FYNNEI, per germline. In DNA form, the CDR3 reads TGTGCCAGCAGCTGGACAGTCCAAGACACTGAAGCTTTCTTT. This codes for CASSWTVQDTEAFF.

The rearrangement joins TRBV7-8 to TRBJ2-2; D is possibly TRBD2 (7 bases). V was pared by 0 bases and J by 4 bases, with 12 bases between. CDR3 size: 16 residues. Germline V CDR1 and CDR2: SGHVS, FQNEAQ. The CDR3 DNA follows: TGTGCCAGCAGCTTAGCGGGGGGGCCGATCACCGGGGAGCTGTTTTTT. Residues: CASSLAGGPITGELFF.

This clone is a singleton in its sample. This rearrangement joins TRBV7-2 to TRBJ1-1, with TRBD1 as a possible D gene (6 bases). Looked up from germline, CDR1 is SGHTA and CDR2 is FQGNSA. With 4 bases removed from V and 6 bases from J, the gap between germline ends came to 21 bases. The CDR3 loop spans 16 amino acids. CDR3 in DNA: TGTGCCAGCAGCTCCCCTAAAGGGGGGGTGGATTCTGAAGCTTTCTTT. It specifies CASSSPKGGVDSEAFF.

V and J are TRBV7-2 and TRBJ1-2; no definite D call. V dropped 5 bases and J dropped 5 bases, with 12 bases sitting between them. The germline gives CDR1 SGHTA, CDR2 FQGNSA. This CDR3 has 13 amino acids. This CDR3 reads CASSKTPEYGYTF. The CDR3 DNA reads TGTGCCAGCAGCAAAACTCCTGAGTATGGCTACACCTTC.

The chain uses TRBV27 and TRBJ1-6, with D perhaps TRBD1 (6 bases). The germline V gene has CDR1 MNHEY and CDR2 SMNVEV (reference sequence). V lost 2 bases and J lost 2, with 10 bases in between. The CDR3 length is 16 residues. The DNA for the CDR3 is TGTGCCAGCAGTTTACAGGGGATCCCCTATAATTCACCCCTCCACTTT. It yields the protein CASSLQGIPYNSPLHF.

The rearrangement uses TRBV30 and TRBJ1-3; perhaps TRBD1 as D (5 bases). This CDR3 is 19 amino acids long. The germline V gene has CDR1 GTSNPN and CDR2 SVGIG (reference sequence). V was trimmed by 0 bases and J by 0 bases, leaving 21 bases between them. The CDR3 region is CAWSVGFNRQLSSGNTIYF. The CDR3 DNA follows: TGTGCCTGGAGTGTAGGGTTCAACAGGCAGCTTTCCTCTGGAAACACCATATATTTT.

The chain combines TRBV27 with TRBJ1-1, with TRBD1 matching over 11 bases. This CDR3 contains 16 residues. V dropped 3 bases and J dropped 5; count of bases not matched to a gene: 8. In germline, CDR1 is MNHEY, CDR2 SMNVEV (reference sequence). The CDR3 sequence: CASSFIWGTGGTEAFF. The CDR3, as DNA: TGTGCCAGCAGTTTTATCTGGGGGACAGGGGGGACTGAAGCTTTCTTT.

The V call is TRBV15, the J call TRBJ2-5, with 10 bases lining up with TRBD1. Germline V CDR1 and CDR2: LNHNV, YYDKDF (reference sequence). Germline trimming cut 5 bases from V and 4 bases from J; bases unmatched to any gene: 10. This CDR3 region has 16 residues. The DNA of the CDR3 is TGTGCCACCAGCGCCCGGACAGGGGGAACGGGAGAGACCCAGTACTTC. Amino acids: CATSARTGGTGETQYF.

This chain links TRBV21-1 with TRBJ2-7; the D segment call TRBD2 is taken from the table without a DNA check. TRBV21-1 is a listed pseudogene. This CDR3 has 15 amino acids. CDR3 loop: CASSKEPTETYEQYF. CDR3 DNA sequence: TGTGCCAGCAGCAAAGAACCGACGGAGACCTACGAGCAGTACTTC.

The V gene is TRBV24-1, the J gene TRBJ2-1, with 8 bases that match TRBD1. The J segment lost 4 bases and the V segment lost 3 bases, leaving 10 bases of the junction unmatched. The V gene's germline CDR1 is KGHDR and CDR2 SFDVKD. The CDR3 length is 17 residues. CDR3 nucleotides: TGTGCCACCAGTGATCCAGGGGGCGCCTCCAATTACAATGAGCAGTTCTTC. It encodes CATSDPGGASNYNEQFF.

This chain links TRBV2 with TRBJ1-2, with a possible D match to TRBD1 (5 bases). CDR1 and CDR2 from the germline V gene are SNHLY and FYNNEI. CDR3 length equals 13 residues. With 5 bases removed from V and 3 bases from J, the gap between germline ends came to 10 bases. The CDR3 protein is CASSQTTDYGYTF. The DNA of the CDR3 is TGTGCCAGCAGTCAAACGACAGACTATGGCTACACCTTC.

The chain has TRBV6-6 and TRBJ1-4; D remains ambiguous. Germline CDR1 and CDR2: MNHNY and SVGAGI (reference sequence). CDR3 length equals 12 residues. Trimming removed 0 bases from V and 8 bases from J, with 4 bases in between. CDR3 in DNA: TGTGCCAGCAGTTACTCGGCAGAAAAACTGTTTTTT. Its translation is CASSYSAEKLFF.